This T cell receptor (beta chain) was identified during a study of blood T cell repertoires in COVID-19. Study background: The cDNA or gDNA used as material had been derived from T cells, B-cell-depleted T cells, or PBMCs.

As processed by the authors: For nucleated cells, counts were estimated from reference gene primer amplification. Data came from immunoSEQ multiplex PCR; TCRdb stores just in-frame clones and leaves some out. V and J calls plus clone size are reproduced from that table; the DNA served to infer D and trimming. Among around 290,000 clones, 80% to 90% were seen once, and the ten largest hold 7.8%. Concerning this clone: A read error may account for a junction end that differs from germline.

Germline-derived CDR1 and CDR2 are MDHEN and SYDVKM. The CDR3 is 11 residues long. This rearrangement joins TRBV28 to TRBJ1-1; 10 bases are shared with TRBD1. This sequence originates from a woman aged 45-60 years who had recovered from COVID-19. The material sequenced was peripheral blood. The CDR3 DNA reads TGTGCCAGCAGTTTAGGACAGGGGGTTCTCTTT. Protein product: CASSLGQGVLF.